This entry features one T cell receptor (beta chain) sequence. These data belong to a study of blood T cell repertoires in COVID-19. In the original analysis: Amplification of reference gene primers provided the estimated nucleated cell counts. Generated by immunoSEQ multiplex PCR, the TCRdb table keeps only in-frame clones and is missing some. V, J and clone size were drawn from that table, and D and trimming were deduced from the DNA. The repertoire holds roughly 39,000 clones, with over 80% as singletons. The sequence was collected from a woman aged 65 to 85 with acute or convalescent COVID-19. The sequenced sample consisted of peripheral blood.

The CDR3 reads CASTTGRLAGVDTQYF. The CDR3 coding sequence is TGTGCCAGCACTACCGGTAGACTAGCGGGAGTGGATACGCAGTATTTT. The chain joins TRBV7-3 to TRBJ2-3, with 12 nucleotides matching TRBD2. The CDR3 consists of 16 residues. The germline gives CDR1 SGHTA, CDR2 FQGTGA. With V trimmed by 7 bases and J by 6 bases, 11 bases remained unmatched.